The rows below give T cell receptor beta chains drawn from one sample of a study of CD8 T cells in ankylosing spondylitis. A single record per CDR3 protein comes from TCRdb applying MiXCR to the 5' RACE reads. This table has roughly 440,000 distinct CDR3 sequences, roughly 18% appearing once. The sequencing sample was made of blood, either unsorted or a sorted T cell fraction (not recorded which). The receptors originated from a male donor with ankylosing spondylitis. Each CDR3 is given without its conserved first and last residue. Rows may omit the clone size; those that give it use once, few, many or a size class.

- | TRBV24-1 | GTSDFRRTGIKGGKMDEQY
- | TRBV3-1 | ASKGVTGYGYT
few | TRBV20-1 | SAPTDEGRQY
many | TRBV5-1 | ASSPQTEVYGYT
- | TRBV6-5 | ASSYSTGNGYT
- | TRBV3-1 | ASSQEQGAGQPQH
many | TRBV7-3 | ASSSTRAGGELF
few | TRBV3-1 | ASSQVVVGETQY
- | TRBV14 | ASSHDTGGWDEQF
- | TRBV6-5 | ASENSYEQY
few | TRBV6-5 | ASSWRGGYT
few | TRBV20-1 | SARTPSGGHSYNEQF
many | TRBV7-9 | ASSFGDRVNQPQH
many | TRBV5-1 | ASSLGGFTDHNEQF
many | TRBV29-1 | SVEESRLNEQY
few | TRBV3-1 | ASSYRQGMNTEAF
- | TRBV5-4 | ASSRDGSNYGYT
- | TRBV10-3 | AISEGNTEAF
- | TRBV11-2 | ASSSPVAGGRSTDTQY
few | TRBV28 | ASSLSIQGPTSTDTQY
few | TRBV6-2/TRBV6-3 | ASRKGGANVLT
few | TRBV6-1 | ASSERGGKGNEQF
- | TRBV7-9 | ASSLTPGGSYNEQF
few | TRBV12-3/TRBV12-4 | ASSLAGVNFYEQY
few | TRBV6-2/TRBV6-3 | ASSSTSGGTYNEQF